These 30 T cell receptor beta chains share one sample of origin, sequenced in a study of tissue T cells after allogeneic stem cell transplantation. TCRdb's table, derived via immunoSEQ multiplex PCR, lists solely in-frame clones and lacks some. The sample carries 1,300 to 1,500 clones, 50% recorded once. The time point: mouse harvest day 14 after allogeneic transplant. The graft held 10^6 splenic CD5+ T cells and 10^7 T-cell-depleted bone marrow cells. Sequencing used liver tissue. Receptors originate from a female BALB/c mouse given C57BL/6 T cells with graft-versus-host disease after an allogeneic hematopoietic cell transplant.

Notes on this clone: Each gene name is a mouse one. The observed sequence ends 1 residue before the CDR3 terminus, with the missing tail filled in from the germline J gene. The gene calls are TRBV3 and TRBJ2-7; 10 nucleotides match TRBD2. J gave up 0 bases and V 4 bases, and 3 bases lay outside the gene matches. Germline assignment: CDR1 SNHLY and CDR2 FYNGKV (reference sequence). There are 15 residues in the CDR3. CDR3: CASSSTGGPSYEQYF. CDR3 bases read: TGTGCCAGCAGCTCGACTGGGGGGCCCTCCTATGAACAGTAC.

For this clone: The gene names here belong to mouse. This chain's CDR3 is CASSFGSAETLYF. The CDR3 DNA, read in part, is TGTGCCAGCTCTTTCGGGTCAGCAGAAACGCTGTAT. The chain couples TRBV12-1 to TRBJ2-3; D is unresolved. The CDR3 extends 1 residue past the end of the read, so its final part is completed from the germline J gene. The ends were cut back, 3 bases at V and 3 bases at J, with 9 bases in the middle. Germline assignment: CDR1 SGHSN and CDR2 HYEKVE. The CDR3 is 13 amino acids.

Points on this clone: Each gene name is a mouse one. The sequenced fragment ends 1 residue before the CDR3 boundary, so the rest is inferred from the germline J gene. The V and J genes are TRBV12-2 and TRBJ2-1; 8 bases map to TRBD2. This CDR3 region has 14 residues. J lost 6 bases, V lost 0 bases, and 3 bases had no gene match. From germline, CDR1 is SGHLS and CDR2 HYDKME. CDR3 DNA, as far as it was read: TGTGCCAGCTCTCTCGTGACTGGGGTTGCTGAGCAGTTC. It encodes CASSLVTGVAEQF. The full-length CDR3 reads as CASSLVTGVAEQFF.

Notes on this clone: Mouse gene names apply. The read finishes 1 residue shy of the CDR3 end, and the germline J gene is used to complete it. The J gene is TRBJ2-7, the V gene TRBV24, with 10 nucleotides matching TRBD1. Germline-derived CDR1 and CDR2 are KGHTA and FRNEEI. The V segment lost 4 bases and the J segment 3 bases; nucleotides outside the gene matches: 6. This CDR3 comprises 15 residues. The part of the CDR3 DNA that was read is TGTGCCAGCAGTCCTCCGGGACAGGGGTTCTATGAACAGTAC. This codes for CASSPPGQGFYEQY. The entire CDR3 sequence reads CASSPPGQGFYEQYF.

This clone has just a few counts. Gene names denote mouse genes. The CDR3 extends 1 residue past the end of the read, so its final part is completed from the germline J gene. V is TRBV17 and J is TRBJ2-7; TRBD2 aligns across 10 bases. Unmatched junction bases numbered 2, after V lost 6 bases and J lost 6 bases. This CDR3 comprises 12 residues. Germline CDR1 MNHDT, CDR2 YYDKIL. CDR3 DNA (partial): TGTGCTAGCAGGAGACTGGGGGGTGAACAGTAC. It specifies CASRRLGGEQY. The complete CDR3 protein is CASRRLGGEQYF.

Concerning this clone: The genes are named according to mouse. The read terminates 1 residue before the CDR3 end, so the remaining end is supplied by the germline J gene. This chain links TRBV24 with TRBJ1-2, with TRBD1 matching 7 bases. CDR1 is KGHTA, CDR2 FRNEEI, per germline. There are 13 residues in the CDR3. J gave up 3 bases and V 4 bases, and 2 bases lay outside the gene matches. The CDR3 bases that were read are TGTGCCAGCAGTCCAGGGGGGGACTCCGACTACACC. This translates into CASSPGGDSDYT. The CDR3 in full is CASSPGGDSDYTF.

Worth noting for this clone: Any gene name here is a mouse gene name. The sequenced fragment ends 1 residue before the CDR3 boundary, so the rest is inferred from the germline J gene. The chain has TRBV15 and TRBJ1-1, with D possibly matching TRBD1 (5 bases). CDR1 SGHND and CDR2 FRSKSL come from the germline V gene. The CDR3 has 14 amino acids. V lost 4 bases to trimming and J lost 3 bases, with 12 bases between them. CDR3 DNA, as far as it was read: TGTGCCAGCAGTTCAGGGCTGGGGGACACAGAAGTCTTC. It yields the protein CASSSGLGDTEVF. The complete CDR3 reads CASSSGLGDTEVFF.

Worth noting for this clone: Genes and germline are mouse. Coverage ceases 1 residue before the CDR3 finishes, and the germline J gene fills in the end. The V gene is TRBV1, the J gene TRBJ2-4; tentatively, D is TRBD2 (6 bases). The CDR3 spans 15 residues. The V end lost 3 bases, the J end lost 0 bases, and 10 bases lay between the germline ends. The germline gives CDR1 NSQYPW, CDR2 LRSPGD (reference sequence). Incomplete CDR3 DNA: TGCACCTGCAGTGCCGCACTGGGTAGTCAAAACACCTTGTAC. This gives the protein CTCSAALGSQNTLY. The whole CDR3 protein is CTCSAALGSQNTLYF.

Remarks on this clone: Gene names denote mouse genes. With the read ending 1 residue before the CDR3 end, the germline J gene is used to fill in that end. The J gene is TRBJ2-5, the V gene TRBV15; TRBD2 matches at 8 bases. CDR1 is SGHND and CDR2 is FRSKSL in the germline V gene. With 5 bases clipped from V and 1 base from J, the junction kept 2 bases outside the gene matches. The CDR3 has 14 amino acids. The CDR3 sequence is CASSRGLDQDTQYF. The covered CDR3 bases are TGTGCCAGCAGTCGGGGACTGGACCAAGACACCCAGTAC.

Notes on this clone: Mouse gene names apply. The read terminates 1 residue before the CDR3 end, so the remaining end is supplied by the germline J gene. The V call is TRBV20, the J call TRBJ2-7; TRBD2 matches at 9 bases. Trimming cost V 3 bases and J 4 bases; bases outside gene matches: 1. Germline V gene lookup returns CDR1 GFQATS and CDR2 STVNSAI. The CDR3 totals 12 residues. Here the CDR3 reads CGARTGGYEQYF. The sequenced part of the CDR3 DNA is TGTGGTGCTAGAACTGGGGGGTATGAACAGTAC.

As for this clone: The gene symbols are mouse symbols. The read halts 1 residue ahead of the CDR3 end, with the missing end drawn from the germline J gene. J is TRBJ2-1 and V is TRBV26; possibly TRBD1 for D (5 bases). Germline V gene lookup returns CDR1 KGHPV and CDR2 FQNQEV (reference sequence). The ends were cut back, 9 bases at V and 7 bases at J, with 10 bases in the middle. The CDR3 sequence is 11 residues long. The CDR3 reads CASLREAEQFF. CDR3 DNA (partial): TGTGCCAGTCTCAGGGAGGCTGAGCAGTTC. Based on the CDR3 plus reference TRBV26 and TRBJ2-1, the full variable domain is NSKVIQTPRYLVKGQGQKAKMRCIPEKGHPVVFWYQQNKNNEFKFLINFQNQEVLQQIDMTEKRFSAECPSNSPCSLEIQSSEAGDSALYLCASLREAEQFFGPGTRLTVL.

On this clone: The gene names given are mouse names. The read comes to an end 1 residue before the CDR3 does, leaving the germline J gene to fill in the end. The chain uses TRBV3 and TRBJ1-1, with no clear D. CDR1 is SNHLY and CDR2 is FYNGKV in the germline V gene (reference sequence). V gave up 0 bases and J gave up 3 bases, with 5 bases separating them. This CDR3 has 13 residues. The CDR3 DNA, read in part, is TGTGCCAGCAGCTTAGCTGATGACACAGAAGTCTTC. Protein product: CASSLADDTEVF. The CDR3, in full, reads CASSLADDTEVFF.

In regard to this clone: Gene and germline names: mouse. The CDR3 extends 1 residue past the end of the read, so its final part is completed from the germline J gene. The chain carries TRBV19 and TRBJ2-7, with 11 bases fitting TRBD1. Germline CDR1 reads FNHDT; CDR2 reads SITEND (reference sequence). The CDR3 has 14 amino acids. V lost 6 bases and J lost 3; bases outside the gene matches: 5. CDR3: CASNPGTGGYEQYF. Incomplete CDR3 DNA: TGTGCCAGCAATCCCGGGACAGGGGGCTATGAACAGTAC.

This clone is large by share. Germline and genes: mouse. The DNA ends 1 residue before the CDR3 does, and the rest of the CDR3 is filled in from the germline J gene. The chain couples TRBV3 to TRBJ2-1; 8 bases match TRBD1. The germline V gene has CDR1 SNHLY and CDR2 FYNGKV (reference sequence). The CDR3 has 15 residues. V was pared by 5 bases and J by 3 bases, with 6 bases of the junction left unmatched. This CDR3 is CASSPQGGGYAEQFF. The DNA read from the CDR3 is TGTGCCAGCAGCCCACAGGGGGGTGGCTATGCTGAGCAGTTC.

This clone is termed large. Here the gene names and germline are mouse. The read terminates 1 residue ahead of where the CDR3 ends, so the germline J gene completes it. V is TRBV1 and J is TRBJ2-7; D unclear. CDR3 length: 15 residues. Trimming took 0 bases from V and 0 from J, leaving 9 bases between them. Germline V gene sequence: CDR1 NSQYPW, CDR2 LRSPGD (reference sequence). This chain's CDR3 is CTCSAEPGPSYEQYF. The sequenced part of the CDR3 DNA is TGCACCTGCAGTGCAGAGCCGGGCCCCTCCTATGAACAGTAC.

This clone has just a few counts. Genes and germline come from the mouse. The CDR3 reads CASSLVGGHTEVFF. CDR3 DNA (partial): TGTGCAAGCAGCTTAGTGGGGGGGCACACAGAAGTCTTC. The gene calls are TRBV16 and TRBJ1-1; D might be TRBD1 (6 bases). The read terminates 1 residue ahead of where the CDR3 ends, so the germline J gene completes it. The CDR3 runs 14 residues. Germline V gene data show CDR1 as SGHSA and CDR2 as FRNQAP. Trimming stripped 1 base from V and 3 bases from J, with 9 bases between.

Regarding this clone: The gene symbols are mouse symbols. The CDR3 DNA, read in part, is TGTGCCAGCAGCCAGGAGGATTCCTATAATTCGCCCCTCTAC. Amino acid sequence: CASSQEDSYNSPLY. The complete CDR3 sequence is CASSQEDSYNSPLYF. The chain couples TRBV5 to TRBJ1-6; D is undetermined. The CDR3 end lies 1 residue beyond the end of the read and is filled in from the germline J gene. TRBJ1-6 is labeled an ORF, and its function is uncertain. The germline V and J ends were trimmed by 3 bases and 0 bases, with 6 bases remaining between them. The CDR3 has 15 residues. Germline CDR1 LGHNA, CDR2 YNLKQL (reference sequence).

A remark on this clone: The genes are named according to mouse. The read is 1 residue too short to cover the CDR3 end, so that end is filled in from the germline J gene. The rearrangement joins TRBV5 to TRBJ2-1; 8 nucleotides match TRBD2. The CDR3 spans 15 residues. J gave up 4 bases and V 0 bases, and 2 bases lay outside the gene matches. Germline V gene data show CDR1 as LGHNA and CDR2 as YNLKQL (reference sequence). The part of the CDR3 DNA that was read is TGTGCCAGCAGCCAAGAGGGGGGGCGATATGCTGAGCAGTTC. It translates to CASSQEGGRYAEQF. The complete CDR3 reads CASSQEGGRYAEQFF.

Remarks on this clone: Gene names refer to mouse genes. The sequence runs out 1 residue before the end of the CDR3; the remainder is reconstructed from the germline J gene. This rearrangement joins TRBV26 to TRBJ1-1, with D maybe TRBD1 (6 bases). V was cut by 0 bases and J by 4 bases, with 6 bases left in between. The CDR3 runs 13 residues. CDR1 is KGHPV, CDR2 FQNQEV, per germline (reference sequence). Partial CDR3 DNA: TGTGCCAGCAGTCTGTCGGGGGCCACAGAAGTCTTC. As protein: CASSLSGATEVF. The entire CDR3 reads CASSLSGATEVFF.

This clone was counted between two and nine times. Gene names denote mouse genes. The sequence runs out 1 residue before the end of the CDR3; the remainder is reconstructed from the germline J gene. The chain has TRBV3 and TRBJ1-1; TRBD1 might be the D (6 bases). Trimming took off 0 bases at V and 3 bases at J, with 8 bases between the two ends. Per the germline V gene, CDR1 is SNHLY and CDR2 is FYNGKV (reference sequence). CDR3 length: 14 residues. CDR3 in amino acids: CASSLAQGDTEVFF. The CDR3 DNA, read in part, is TGTGCCAGCAGCTTAGCACAGGGTGACACAGAAGTCTTC.

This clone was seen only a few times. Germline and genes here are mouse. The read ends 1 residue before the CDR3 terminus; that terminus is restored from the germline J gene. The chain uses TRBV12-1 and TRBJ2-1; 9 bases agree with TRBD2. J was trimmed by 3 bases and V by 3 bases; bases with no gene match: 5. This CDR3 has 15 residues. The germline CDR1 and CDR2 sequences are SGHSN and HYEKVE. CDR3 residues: CASSLLGGGYAEQFF. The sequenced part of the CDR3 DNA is TGTGCCAGCTCTTTACTGGGGGGAGGCTATGCTGAGCAGTTC.

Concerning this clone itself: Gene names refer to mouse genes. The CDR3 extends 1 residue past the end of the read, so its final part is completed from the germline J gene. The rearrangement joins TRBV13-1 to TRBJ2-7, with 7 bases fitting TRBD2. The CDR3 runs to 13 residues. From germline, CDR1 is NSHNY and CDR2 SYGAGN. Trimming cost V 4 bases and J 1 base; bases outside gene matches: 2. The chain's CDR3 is CASSQGLSYEQYF. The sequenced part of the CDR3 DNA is TGTGCCAGCAGTCAGGGACTGTCCTATGAACAGTAC.

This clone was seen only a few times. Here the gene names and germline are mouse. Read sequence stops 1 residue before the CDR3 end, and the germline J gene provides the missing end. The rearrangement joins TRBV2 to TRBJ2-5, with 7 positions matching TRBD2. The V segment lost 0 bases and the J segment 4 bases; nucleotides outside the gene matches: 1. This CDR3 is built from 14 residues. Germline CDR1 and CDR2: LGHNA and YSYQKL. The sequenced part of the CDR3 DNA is TGTGCCAGCAGCCAAGATGGGGGGAAAGACACCCAGTAC. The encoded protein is CASSQDGGKDTQY. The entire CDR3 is CASSQDGGKDTQYF.

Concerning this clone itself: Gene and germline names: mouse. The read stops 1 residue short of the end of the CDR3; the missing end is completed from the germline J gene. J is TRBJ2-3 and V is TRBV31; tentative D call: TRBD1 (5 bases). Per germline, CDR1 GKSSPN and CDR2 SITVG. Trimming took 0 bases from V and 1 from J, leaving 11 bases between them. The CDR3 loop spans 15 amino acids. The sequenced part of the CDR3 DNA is TGTGCCTGGAGTCTAGAGGGGTGGGGTGCAGAAACGCTGTAT. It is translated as CAWSLEGWGAETLY. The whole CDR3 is CAWSLEGWGAETLYF.

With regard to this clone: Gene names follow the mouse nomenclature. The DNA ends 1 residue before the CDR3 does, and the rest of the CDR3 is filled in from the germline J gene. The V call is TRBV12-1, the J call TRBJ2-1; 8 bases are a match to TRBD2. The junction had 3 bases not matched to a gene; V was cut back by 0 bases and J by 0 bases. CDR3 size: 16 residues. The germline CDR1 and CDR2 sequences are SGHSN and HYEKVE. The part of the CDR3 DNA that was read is TGTGCCAGCTCTCTCGACGGACTGGGTAACTATGCTGAGCAGTTC. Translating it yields CASSLDGLGNYAEQF. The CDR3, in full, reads CASSLDGLGNYAEQFF.

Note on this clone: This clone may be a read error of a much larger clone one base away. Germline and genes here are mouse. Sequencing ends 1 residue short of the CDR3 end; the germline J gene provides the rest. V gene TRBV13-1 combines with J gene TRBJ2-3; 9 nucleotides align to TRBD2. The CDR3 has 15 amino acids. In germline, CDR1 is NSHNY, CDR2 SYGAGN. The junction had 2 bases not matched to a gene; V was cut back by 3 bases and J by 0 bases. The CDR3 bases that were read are TGTGCCAGCAGTGGACTGGGGGTTAGTGCAGAAACGCTGTAT. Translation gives CASSGLGVSAETLY. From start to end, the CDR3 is CASSGLGVSAETLYF.

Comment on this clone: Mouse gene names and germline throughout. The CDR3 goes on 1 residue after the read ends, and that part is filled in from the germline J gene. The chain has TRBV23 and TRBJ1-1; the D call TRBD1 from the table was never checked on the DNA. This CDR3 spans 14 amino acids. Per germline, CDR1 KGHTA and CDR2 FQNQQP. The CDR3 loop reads CSSSRGTANTEVFF. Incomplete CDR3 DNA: TGCTCCAGCAGTCGCGGGACAGCAAACACAGAAGTCTTC.

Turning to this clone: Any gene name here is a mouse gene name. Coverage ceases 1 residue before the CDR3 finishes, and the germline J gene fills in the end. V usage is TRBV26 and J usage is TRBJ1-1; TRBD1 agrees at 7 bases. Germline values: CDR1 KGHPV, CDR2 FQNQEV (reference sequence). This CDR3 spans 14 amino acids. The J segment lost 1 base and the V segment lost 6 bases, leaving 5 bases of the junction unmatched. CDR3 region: CASRGTVRNTEVFF. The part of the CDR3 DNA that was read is TGTGCCAGCAGAGGGACAGTCCGAAACACAGAAGTCTTC.

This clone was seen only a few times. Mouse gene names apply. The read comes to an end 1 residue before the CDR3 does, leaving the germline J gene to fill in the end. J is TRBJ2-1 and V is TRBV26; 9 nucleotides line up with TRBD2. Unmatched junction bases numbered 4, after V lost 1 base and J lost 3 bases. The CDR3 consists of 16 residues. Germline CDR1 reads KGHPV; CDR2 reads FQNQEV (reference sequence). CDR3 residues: CASSLFLGGGYAEQFF. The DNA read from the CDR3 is TGTGCCAGCAGTCTGTTCCTGGGGGGGGGCTATGCTGAGCAGTTC. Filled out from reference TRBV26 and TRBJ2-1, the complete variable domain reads NSKVIQTPRYLVKGQGQKAKMRCIPEKGHPVVFWYQQNKNNEFKFLINFQNQEVLQQIDMTEKRFSAECPSNSPCSLEIQSSEAGDSALYLCASSLFLGGGYAEQFFGPGTRLTVL.

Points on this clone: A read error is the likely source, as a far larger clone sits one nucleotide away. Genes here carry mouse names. The CDR3 here is CARSGNEQYF. Partial CDR3 DNA: TGTGCCCGCAGTGGCAATGAACAGTAC. V is TRBV13-1 and J is TRBJ2-7, with no clear D. The read ends 1 residue before the CDR3 terminus; that terminus is restored from the germline J gene. Germline lookup yields CDR1 NSHNY and CDR2 SYGAGN. The length of the CDR3 is 10 residues.